The T cell receptor (beta chain) described here comes from a study of molecular identifiers for immune sequencing clone quantification. This clonotype was observed at least ten times. With 5 bases clipped from V and 3 bases from J, the junction kept 7 bases outside the gene matches. Germline V lookup: CDR1 MNHEY, CDR2 SVGEGT. The CDR3 runs to 16 residues. Naive CD8 T cells were sorted, and the gate applied was CD8+CD4-CCR7+CD45RA+. Each CDR3 protein gets one entry after TCRdb re-called the PCR reads with MiXCR. Among some 580,000 distinct CDR3 sequences listed, about 25% were seen once. This chain connects TRBV6-2 or TRBV6-3 to TRBJ1-5; the match to TRBD1 covers 10 bases. The source material was naive CD8+ T cells from blood, with Jurkat cell RNA spiked in. Sample subset: FACS-sorted CD8+CD4-CCR7+CD45RA+ naive T cells. The source is a human donor in good health. Some libraries in this study had Jurkat cell RNA spiked in. The CDR3 nucleotides read TGTGCCAGCAGTCGGGGACAGGGGATAAACAATCAGCCCCAGCATTTT. It yields the protein CASSRGQGINNQPQHF.